Judged by abundance, the clone carrying this TCR beta chain is medium-sized. Trimming took off 6 bases at V and 4 bases at J, with 21 bases between the two ends. Per the germline V gene, CDR1 is MNHEY and CDR2 is SMNVEV (reference sequence). The CDR3 spans 16 residues. Assay used: immunoSEQ multiplex PCR; TCRdb lists only in-frame clones, some missing. The repertoire has tens of thousands of clones, around 85% of them found once; the top ten carry over 25%. The data stem from a study of OX40 agonist ivuxolimab in advanced cancers. Study details: From about 23 to 85 years was the age range, with a mean of approximately 58 years, and about 78% were male.

The material sequenced was CD4+ or CD8+ T cells sorted from blood, taken in a trial of the OX40 agonist ivuxolimab. The gene calls are TRBV27 and TRBJ1-2; TRBD1 is a possible D gene (5 bases). This TCR derives from an adult with an advanced solid tumor such as melanoma, head and neck, liver or kidney cancer. CDR3 sequence (DNA): TGTGCCAGCAGCCACCGGGGGACTGAGGACCTCTATGGCTACACCTTC. The encoded protein is CASSHRGTEDLYGYTF.